This T cell receptor beta chain originates from a study of T cell responses to AZD1222 COVID-19 vaccine. General study findings and limits: When two AZD1222 doses had been given, Spike-specific TCR breadth and depth rose. CD4 TCRs linked to vaccination spanned spike, dominating at 160-218 and 743-854. Unmutated regions of variants are reportedly targeted by nearly half of spike-specific TCRs.

To note about this clone: Its antigen is undetermined.

Timing groups of about 4 and about 12 weeks for second doses were pooled. Repertoires were generated with immunoSEQ multiplex PCR, while TCRdb's copy carries only in-frame clones and drops some. This table holds 150,000 or so clones, 92% found once. CDR1 is SNHLY and CDR2 is FYNNEI in the germline V gene. The CDR3 is made up of 15 amino acids. J was trimmed by 6 bases and V by 4 bases; bases with no gene match: 11. The input for sequencing was peripheral blood, taken 28 days after the second AZD1222 dose. This chain joins TRBV2 and TRBJ2-5; TRBD1 agrees at 7 bases. This TCR was recovered from an adult who received the AZD1222 COVID-19 vaccine. CDR3 region: CASSARYRGMQTQYF. The CDR3 coding sequence is TGTGCCAGCAGTGCGAGGTACAGGGGTATGCAGACCCAGTACTTC.